This record looks at one T cell receptor (beta chain) sequence and its context. These data originate in a study of T cell changes during pregnancy in multiple sclerosis. The CDR3 has 18 amino acids. Assay used: immunoSEQ multiplex PCR; TCRdb lists only in-frame clones, some missing. Of around 100,000 clones listed, about 94% are singletons. Sequenced here: peripheral blood, sampled in the third trimester of pregnancy. This chain links TRBV12-1 with TRBJ2-2; the table calls TRBD1, which could not be checked here. TRBV12-1 is a pseudogene segment. The TCR originated in a female donor with multiple sclerosis, enrolled in a pregnancy study. CDR3 coding DNA: TGTGCCAGCAGCTTTACAGGGGGACATCCGCTGAACACCGGGGAGCTGTTTTTT. Its translation: CASSFTGGHPLNTGELFF.